Listed below are T cell receptor beta chains from one sample, sequenced in a study of Ad26.COV2.S vaccination and SARS-CoV-2 variants. Measured with immunoSEQ multiplex PCR; TCRdb has only the in-frame clones, and not every one. The sample yields approximately 300,000 clones, 70% to 90% seen once. The source material was peripheral blood, sampled in a trial of Ad26.COV2.S vaccine versus placebo. Every receptor here comes from a person between 18 and 60 years old who received the Ad26.COV2.S COVID-19 vaccine or a placebo. Each CDR3 is given with its conserved first and last residue.

TRBJ2-1 | TRBV18 | CASSQPGLAGTSSYNEQFF
TRBJ2-5 | TRBV7-2 | CASSLLVGSVQETQYF
TRBJ2-7 | TRBV7-5 | CVRSSFILTTGTYEQYF
TRBJ1-1 | TRBV9 | CATLNSSGAEAFF
TRBJ2-3 | TRBV3-1/TRBV3-2 | CASSQDPQLAGRTDTQYF
TRBJ1-6 | TRBV27 | CASSLGPSGTGSNSPLHF
TRBJ2-5 | TRBV5-1 | CASSPSSQETQYF
TRBJ2-1 | TRBV5-1 | CASSFFYSSYNEQFF
TRBJ2-7 | TRBV19 | CASSFPTGQGTHEQYF
TRBJ1-1 | TRBV28 | CAVRDRRQGAFF
TRBJ1-3 | TRBV21-1 | CASSNKADALISGNTIYF
TRBJ1-5 | TRBV20-1 | CSAEAEPQHF
TRBJ1-1 | TRBV6-2/TRBV6-3 | CASSYYPGDKAFF
TRBJ2-5 | TRBV7-9 | CASSITGNQYF
TRBJ1-4 | TRBV6-4 | CATPGTGTFDNEKLFF
TRBJ2-7 | TRBV3-1/TRBV3-2 | CASSSGYRGHEQYF
TRBJ2-3 | TRBV11-3 | CASSLGGTDTQYF
TRBJ1-4 | TRBV6-1 | CASSEAGKTGGRPNEKLFF
TRBJ2-4 | TRBV6-1 | CASSEDYHLAKNIQYF
TRBJ2-1 | TRBV18 | CASSADRGSSNEQFF
TRBJ2-3 | TRBV27 | CASHPWVSGGPTDTQYF
TRBJ2-1 | TRBV10-3 | CASSPGLAGTNEQFF
TRBJ2-3 | TRBV6-5 | CASSLASRGDTQYF
TRBJ1-1 | TRBV7-2 | CASSSTGGDTEAFF
TRBJ2-1 | TRBV4-2 | CASSQEREGKQFF
TRBJ2-5 | TRBV5-6 | CASSLPSGTQYF
TRBJ2-4 | TRBV9 | CASSVAGGLAKNIQYF
TRBJ1-2 | TRBV2 | CASSLYVLGNRADGYTF
TRBJ1-1 | TRBV10-3 | CAISESNRETFF
TRBJ1-4 | TRBV13 | CASSLSTGSNEKLFF
TRBJ1-2 | TRBV7-2 | CASSLGGTPVGYTF
TRBJ1-4 | TRBV2 | CASSGGGTNEKLFF
TRBJ1-1 | TRBV20-1 | CSASTGGGDTEAFF